This T cell receptor (beta chain) appears in the sequencing data of a study of blood T cell repertoires in COVID-19. The authors' processing: Nucleated cell counts were estimated from reference gene primer amplification. TCRdb's table, derived via immunoSEQ multiplex PCR, lists solely in-frame clones and lacks some. V and J calls and clone size are those listed in that table; D and trimming were worked out from the DNA. Of about 440,000 clones in the sample, about 89% were seen once. The CDR3 has 14 residues. The germline CDR1 and CDR2 sequences are SGHTA and FQGNSA. With V trimmed by 5 bases and J by 6 bases, 5 bases remained unmatched. This clone appeared a single time.

This sequence originates from a woman in her 30s with acute or convalescent COVID-19. Sequenced: peripheral blood. The V call is TRBV7-2, the J call TRBJ2-5; 11 positions match TRBD2. CDR3 region: CASSRSGGAKTQYF. As DNA, the CDR3 is TGTGCCAGCAGCCGTAGCGGGGGGGCCAAGACCCAGTACTTC. Based on the CDR3 plus reference TRBV7-2 and TRBJ2-5, the full variable domain is GAGVSQSPSNKVTEKGKDVELRCDPISGHTALYWYRQSLGQGLEFLIYFQGNSAPDKSGLPSDRFSAERTGGSVSTLTIQRTQQEDSAVYLCASSRSGGAKTQYFGPGTRLLVL.